These T cell receptor beta chains were read from a single sample in a study of blood T cell repertoires in COVID-19. TCRdb's copy holds only in-frame clones and misses some; the assay was immunoSEQ multiplex PCR. The top ten clones hold more than 0.95% of a sample with about 380,000 clones, approximately 90% of them seen once. The sequencing sample was made of PBMCs or T cells enriched from blood (not recorded which). The source of these receptors is a young woman who had recovered from COVID-19. CDR3s include the opening cysteine and the closing phenylalanine or tryptophan. Fields, in order: D gene, clone size, V gene, J gene, CDR3 protein, CDR3 DNA. D genes are given only for firm matches. Size values are once, few and many counts, or a class for expanded clones, and some rows have none.

d_call: -
clone_size: -
v_call: TRBV2
j_call: TRBJ2-7
cdr3_aa: CASSVRVPPYEQYF
cdr3_nt: TGTGCCAGCAGTGTGCGGGTGCCCCCCTACGAGCAGTACTTC

d_call: TRBD1
clone_size: -
v_call: TRBV11-3
j_call: TRBJ2-7
cdr3_aa: CASSDRDRVYEQYF
cdr3_nt: TGTGCCAGCAGCGACCGGGACAGGGTCTACGAGCAGTACTTC

d_call: TRBD1
clone_size: -
v_call: TRBV11-2
j_call: TRBJ1-4
cdr3_aa: CASSPLQGAEKLFF
cdr3_nt: TGTGCCAGCAGCCCCTTACAGGGGGCTGAAAAACTGTTTTTT

d_call: -
clone_size: few
v_call: TRBV5-1
j_call: TRBJ2-2
cdr3_aa: CASSWGPGRELFF
cdr3_nt: TGCGCCAGCAGCTGGGGGCCGGGGAGGGAGCTGTTTTTT

d_call: -
clone_size: -
v_call: TRBV28
j_call: TRBJ1-1
cdr3_aa: CASSLYWAANTEAFF
cdr3_nt: TGTGCCAGCAGTTTATACTGGGCAGCGAACACTGAAGCTTTCTTT

d_call: -
clone_size: -
v_call: TRBV5-5
j_call: TRBJ1-4
cdr3_aa: CASSLAGDRGRREKLFF
cdr3_nt: TGTGCCAGCAGCTTGGCCGGTGATCGGGGTCGGCGTGAAAAACTGTTTTTT

d_call: -
clone_size: -
v_call: TRBV11-2
j_call: TRBJ2-3
cdr3_aa: CASSLPVDTQYF
cdr3_nt: TGTGCCAGCAGCCTACCGGTAGATACGCAGTATTTT

d_call: -
clone_size: -
v_call: TRBV15
j_call: TRBJ1-3
cdr3_aa: CATSREVTSGNTIYF
cdr3_nt: TGTGCCACCAGCAGGGAGGTTACCTCTGGAAACACCATATATTTT

d_call: -
clone_size: -
v_call: TRBV5-1
j_call: TRBJ2-3
cdr3_aa: CASSLSPTTDTQYF
cdr3_nt: TGCGCCAGCAGCTTGTCACCTACCACAGATACGCAGTATTTT

d_call: -
clone_size: -
v_call: TRBV27
j_call: TRBJ2-5
cdr3_aa: CASSYGETQYF
cdr3_nt: TGTGCCAGCAGTTACGGAGAGACCCAGTACTTC

d_call: -
clone_size: -
v_call: TRBV6-2/TRBV6-3
j_call: TRBJ2-2
cdr3_aa: CASSLLQPSDTGELFF
cdr3_nt: TGTGCCAGCAGTCTCCTGCAACCGTCGGACACCGGGGAGCTGTTTTTT

d_call: -
clone_size: once
v_call: TRBV7-3
j_call: TRBJ2-5
cdr3_aa: CASSLGPQETQYF
cdr3_nt: TGTGCCAGCAGCTTGGGCCCCCAAGAGACCCAGTACTTC

d_call: -
clone_size: -
v_call: TRBV18
j_call: TRBJ1-5
cdr3_aa: CASSRGAANQPQHF
cdr3_nt: TGTGCCAGCTCAAGAGGTGCGGCAAATCAGCCCCAGCATTTT

d_call: TRBD1
clone_size: -
v_call: TRBV7-3
j_call: TRBJ2-7
cdr3_aa: CASSQQGYEQYF
cdr3_nt: TGTGCCAGCAGCCAACAGGGGTACGAGCAGTACTTC

d_call: -
clone_size: -
v_call: TRBV5-6
j_call: TRBJ1-2
cdr3_aa: CASSLGTHRSYGYTF
cdr3_nt: TGTGCCAGCAGCTTGGGGACGCACAGGAGCTATGGCTACACCTTC

d_call: -
clone_size: -
v_call: TRBV4-3
j_call: TRBJ1-5
cdr3_aa: CASSQDVSEDYSNQPQHF
cdr3_nt: TGCGCCAGCAGCCAAGATGTATCGGAGGATTACAGCAATCAGCCCCAGCATTTT

d_call: TRBD2
clone_size: -
v_call: TRBV3-1/TRBV3-2
j_call: TRBJ2-1
cdr3_aa: CASSQDQGLAGTGSYNEQFF
cdr3_nt: TGTGCCAGCAGCCAAGACCAAGGACTAGCGGGGACGGGCTCCTACAATGAGCAGTTCTTC

d_call: TRBD1
clone_size: -
v_call: TRBV6-5
j_call: TRBJ2-5
cdr3_aa: CASGGTGGYQETQYF
cdr3_nt: TGTGCCAGCGGGGGGACAGGCGGGTACCAAGAGACCCAGTACTTC

d_call: -
clone_size: once
v_call: TRBV5-1
j_call: TRBJ2-7
cdr3_aa: CASSLDAYEQYF
cdr3_nt: TGCGCCAGCAGCTTGGACGCGTACGAGCAGTACTTC

d_call: -
clone_size: -
v_call: TRBV19
j_call: TRBJ2-1
cdr3_aa: CASSRSGYNEQFF
cdr3_nt: TGTGCCAGTAGTCGCTCAGGGTACAATGAGCAGTTCTTC

d_call: TRBD1
clone_size: -
v_call: TRBV30
j_call: TRBJ1-6
cdr3_aa: CAWSVKGANSPLHF
cdr3_nt: TGTGCCTGGAGTGTAAAGGGGGCTAATTCACCCCTCCACTTT

d_call: TRBD2
clone_size: once
v_call: TRBV24-1
j_call: TRBJ2-3
cdr3_aa: CATSDPGGATSTDTQYF
cdr3_nt: TGTGCCACCAGTGACCCCGGGGGGGCCACTAGCACAGATACGCAGTATTTT

d_call: -
clone_size: -
v_call: TRBV7-9
j_call: TRBJ2-7
cdr3_aa: CASSLIRRGAGEQYF
cdr3_nt: TGTGCCAGCAGCTTAATACGCCGGGGGGCCGGCGAGCAGTACTTC

d_call: TRBD1
clone_size: -
v_call: TRBV5-4
j_call: TRBJ2-1
cdr3_aa: CASSDPGQANEQFF
cdr3_nt: TGTGCCAGCAGCGATCCGGGACAGGCCAATGAGCAGTTCTTC

d_call: TRBD1
clone_size: -
v_call: TRBV19
j_call: TRBJ2-1
cdr3_aa: CASSDSGTVYNEQFF
cdr3_nt: TGTGCCAGTAGTGACTCCGGGACAGTCTACAATGAGCAGTTCTTC

d_call: TRBD1
clone_size: -
v_call: TRBV19
j_call: TRBJ1-2
cdr3_aa: CASSVAMWDRGSDYGYTF
cdr3_nt: TGTGCCAGTAGCGTTGCAATGTGGGACAGGGGGTCGGACTATGGCTACACCTTC

d_call: TRBD1
clone_size: once
v_call: TRBV7-8
j_call: TRBJ1-2
cdr3_aa: CASSLDPGQGFDGYTF
cdr3_nt: TGTGCCAGCAGCCTAGATCCGGGACAGGGCTTCGATGGCTACACCTTC

d_call: TRBD1
clone_size: -
v_call: TRBV6-5
j_call: TRBJ1-5
cdr3_aa: CASTPFGQGNQPQHF
cdr3_nt: TGTGCCAGCACCCCCTTCGGACAGGGAAATCAGCCCCAGCATTTT

d_call: -
clone_size: -
v_call: TRBV7-9
j_call: TRBJ1-1
cdr3_aa: CASLGMNTEAFF
cdr3_nt: TGTGCCAGTCTAGGTATGAACACTGAAGCTTTCTTT

d_call: TRBD1
clone_size: -
v_call: TRBV25-1
j_call: TRBJ1-2
cdr3_aa: CASSVPGTGINYGYTF
cdr3_nt: TGTGCCAGCAGTGTTCCCGGGACAGGGATTAACTATGGCTACACCTTC

d_call: TRBD1
clone_size: -
v_call: TRBV11-2
j_call: TRBJ2-7
cdr3_aa: CASSWGQIYEQYF
cdr3_nt: TGTGCCAGCAGCTGGGGACAGATCTACGAGCAGTACTTC

d_call: TRBD1
clone_size: -
v_call: TRBV3-1/TRBV3-2
j_call: TRBJ2-5
cdr3_aa: CASSQTGAQYF
cdr3_nt: TGTGCCAGCAGCCAAACAGGGGCCCAGTACTTC

d_call: TRBD2
clone_size: -
v_call: TRBV11-2
j_call: TRBJ2-7
cdr3_aa: CASSLAGLTSYRQYF
cdr3_nt: TGTGCCAGCAGCCTAGCGGGGTTGACGTCTTACAGGCAGTACTTC

d_call: -
clone_size: -
v_call: TRBV21-1
j_call: TRBJ1-1
cdr3_aa: CASSSTDEAFF
cdr3_nt: TGTGCCAGCAGCTCGACAGATGAAGCTTTCTTT

d_call: TRBD2
clone_size: -
v_call: TRBV3-1/TRBV3-2
j_call: TRBJ2-1
cdr3_aa: CASSHGGLAVNEQFF
cdr3_nt: TGTGCCAGCAGCCATGGGGGACTAGCGGTGAATGAGCAGTTCTTC

d_call: TRBD1
clone_size: once
v_call: TRBV5-1
j_call: TRBJ2-5
cdr3_aa: CASSPDRGQGETQYF
cdr3_nt: TGCGCCAGCAGCCCGGACAGGGGGCAGGGAGAGACCCAGTACTTC

d_call: TRBD1
clone_size: once
v_call: TRBV7-6
j_call: TRBJ1-2
cdr3_aa: CASSPSRTGKSLMYGYTF
cdr3_nt: TGTGCCAGCAGCCCCTCCCGGACAGGGAAAAGTTTGATGTATGGCTACACCTTC

d_call: TRBD1
clone_size: once
v_call: TRBV7-6
j_call: TRBJ2-7
cdr3_aa: CASSLEQGVDEQYF
cdr3_nt: TGTGCCAGCAGCTTAGAACAGGGGGTTGACGAGCAGTACTTC

d_call: -
clone_size: -
v_call: TRBV12-5
j_call: TRBJ2-2
cdr3_aa: CASGRENTYTGELFF
cdr3_nt: TGTGCTAGTGGCCGGGAAAATACCTACACCGGGGAGCTGTTTTTT

d_call: -
clone_size: -
v_call: TRBV4-3
j_call: TRBJ1-2
cdr3_aa: CASSRQQDSNYGYTF
cdr3_nt: TGCGCCAGCAGCAGACAGCAGGACAGCAACTATGGCTACACCTTC